The entry below describes one T cell receptor beta chain. Its antigen is not identified. Trimming at V came to 6 bases and at J to 5 bases, leaving 3 bases not matched to a gene. This CDR3 has 12 amino acids. From germline, CDR1 is SNHLY and CDR2 FYNNEI. The primer mix had 60 Vbeta and 13 Jbeta primers. Produced via immunoSEQ multiplex PCR; TCRdb's table is partial and in-frame only. The top ten hold around 1.6% of the sample, which has roughly 130,000 clones, approximately 68% seen once. The data were obtained in a study of cytomegalovirus exposure and HLA in healthy donors. General study points: There were some public TCRs occurring in many donors, but most TCR sequences were rare.

This chain joins TRBV2 and TRBJ2-7; 8 positions match TRBD1. The receptor was derived from a man under 40 in good health and CMV-seropositive. Material for sequencing was PBMCs. DNA of the CDR3: TGTGCCAGCAGAGAACAGGGGGACGAGCAGTACTTC. It is translated as CASREQGDEQYF.